The TCR beta chain under discussion was sequenced for a study of OX40 agonist ivuxolimab in advanced cancers. Turning to the study itself: About 44% of patients had received prior checkpoint inhibitor therapy. Findings and caveats of the study: Dosing at 0.1 to 3.0 mg/kg was accompanied by clonal expansion of CD4+ and CD8+ blood T cells by week 6. No antigen was identified for the clonally expanded peripheral T cells.

Blood sampling took place at baseline, cycle 4 day 1, and cycle 7 day 1. A remark on this clone: Its specificity is not known.

Trimming removed 3 bases at V and 0 bases at J, with 6 bases between. CDR3 length: 13 residues. Germline values: CDR1 GTSNPN, CDR2 SVGIG (reference sequence). Profiled with immunoSEQ multiplex PCR; TCRdb holds only in-frame clones, not every one. The table includes about 50,000 clones, about 81% detected once. Source: CD4+ or CD8+ T cells sorted from blood, taken in a trial of the OX40 agonist ivuxolimab. This clonotype originated in an adult with an advanced solid tumor such as melanoma, head and neck, liver or kidney cancer. This chain connects TRBV30 to TRBJ1-3; D remains unclear. CDR3 in DNA: TGTGCCTGGAGGTTCCCCTCTGGAAACACCATATATTTT. Encoded protein: CAWRFPSGNTIYF. The variable domain in full, with the rest retrieved from reference TRBV30 and TRBJ1-3, is SQTIHQWPATLVQPVGSPLSLECTVEGTSNPNLYWYRQAAGRGLQLLFYSVGIGQISSEVPQNLSASRPQDRQFILSSKKLLLSDSGFYLCAWRFPSGNTIYFGEGSWLTVV.